The next 27 T cell receptor beta chains were all read from a single sample in a study of blood T cell repertoires in COVID-19. The table came from immunoSEQ multiplex PCR; TCRdb's copy has only in-frame clones and leaves some out. Altogether under 150,000 clones are present, 85% to 90% being singletons, with the ten largest covering roughly a tenth. The material sequenced was peripheral blood. The receptor set was obtained from a man aged 45 to 65 with active or convalescent COVID-19.

V usage is TRBV4-3 and J usage is TRBJ1-3; no firm D call. V shed 4 bases and J shed 3 bases, with 10 bases lying between them. The CDR3 is made up of 14 amino acids. Looked up from germline, CDR1 is LGHNA and CDR2 is YSLEER. CDR3 nucleotide sequence: TGCGCCAGCAGCCCTGGAGGGAATGGAAACACCATATATTTT. Residues: CASSPGGNGNTIYF.

This clone has only one observation. The CDR3 DNA follows: TGTGCCAGCAGCTCTCGACAGGGGGCCTTCCAGGGATACGAGCAGTACTTC. This encodes CASSSRQGAFQGYEQYF. The V and J genes are TRBV11-2 and TRBJ2-7, with TRBD1 matching over 10 bases. The ends lost 4 bases at V and 4 bases at J; junction bases unmatched: 13. The CDR3 is made up of 17 amino acids. The germline gives CDR1 SGHAT, CDR2 FQNNGV.

The chain uses TRBV6-6 and TRBJ1-2, with 9 nucleotides matching TRBD1. The CDR3 has 15 residues. CDR1 and CDR2 (germline): MNHNY, SVGAGI (reference sequence). J was trimmed by 6 bases and V by 5 bases; bases with no gene match: 10. CDR3 in DNA: TGTGCCAGCAGTCGAAGGACAGGGGTTCTACATGGCTACACCTTC. It specifies CASSRRTGVLHGYTF.

The rearrangement uses TRBV5-1 and TRBJ1-4, with D uncertain. V lost 1 base, J lost 4 bases, and 8 bases lay in between. Germline loops: CDR1 SGHRS, CDR2 YFSETQ. The CDR3 length is 14 residues. This chain's CDR3 is CASSLQRRNEKLFF. In DNA form, the CDR3 reads TGCGCCAGCAGCTTGCAGAGGCGTAATGAAAAACTGTTTTTT.

The chain combines TRBV28 with TRBJ2-1; 7 bases line up with TRBD1. The trim removed 7 bases at V and 7 bases at J, leaving 10 bases unmatched. This CDR3 has 14 residues. Germline V CDR1 and CDR2: MDHEN, SYDVKM. The CDR3 DNA reads as TGTGCCAGCAAGTTGGCAGGGGGTCGGAATGAGCAGTTCTTC. Protein product: CASKLAGGRNEQFF.

The chain carries TRBV7-8 and TRBJ2-1, with 7 bases matching TRBD2. Germline CDR1 reads SGHVS; CDR2 reads FQNEAQ. The ends lost 5 bases at V and 6 bases at J; junction bases unmatched: 4. The CDR3 runs to 13 residues. The CDR3 DNA reads TGTGCCAGCAGCCCCCCGGGGGGCAATGAGCAGTTCTTC. Translating gives CASSPPGGNEQFF.

The genes are TRBV15 and TRBJ2-5, with a tentative D call TRBD1 (5 bases). The CDR3 has 16 residues. Germline loops: CDR1 LNHNV, CDR2 YYDKDF (reference sequence). The V end was cut by 3 bases, the J end by 5 bases, with 19 bases between. The CDR3 is CATSSPLGRGRETQYF. In nucleotides, the CDR3 is TGTGCCACCAGCAGCCCTTTAGGAAGGGGCCGGGAGACCCAGTACTTC.

The chain links TRBV6-1 to TRBJ2-7, with 9 bases aligning to TRBD1. CDR1 and CDR2 (germline): MNHNS, SASEGT. V dropped 2 bases and J dropped 2; count of bases not matched to a gene: 4. The CDR3 is made up of 15 amino acids. The CDR3 sequence is CASSETGTGPYEQYF. DNA of the CDR3: TGTGCCAGCAGTGAAACCGGGACAGGGCCCTACGAGCAGTACTTC.

The chain has TRBV5-1 and TRBJ1-1, with a tentative D call TRBD1 (5 bases). The CDR3 has 13 amino acids. From germline, CDR1 is SGHRS and CDR2 YFSETQ. V dropped 6 bases and J dropped 1 base, with 10 bases sitting between them. The CDR3 sequence is CASNFGANTEAFF. Here the CDR3 DNA reads TGCGCCAGCAACTTTGGGGCGAACACTGAAGCTTTCTTT.

V and J are TRBV28 and TRBJ2-7; no definite D call. CDR3 length: 13 residues. Germline V gives CDR1 MDHEN, CDR2 SYDVKM. V shed 8 bases and J shed 1 base, with 12 bases lying between them. DNA of the CDR3: TGTGCCAGCCAGGCTGGCAGTTCCTACGAGCAGTACTTC. It is translated as CASQAGSSYEQYF.

The chain uses TRBV24-1 and TRBJ1-4; D remains ambiguous. The ends were cut back, 0 bases at V and 8 bases at J, with 15 bases in the middle. Germline CDR1 is KGHDR and CDR2 is SFDVKD. This CDR3 contains 16 residues. The CDR3 sequence is CATSDLVPYRGEKLFF. The CDR3 DNA sequence: TGTGCCACCAGTGATTTGGTCCCGTACCGAGGGGAAAAACTGTTTTTT.

The V and J genes are TRBV5-1 and TRBJ2-7; possible D gene TRBD2, 6 bases. V shed 1 base and J shed 3 bases, with 17 bases lying between them. This CDR3 spans 16 amino acids. Germline V gene lookup returns CDR1 SGHRS and CDR2 YFSETQ. CDR3 amino acids: CASSLSGGSGIYEQYF. The CDR3 nucleotides are TGCGCCAGCAGCTTGTCTGGGGGGTCGGGGATCTACGAGCAGTACTTC.

The chain employs TRBV5-1 and TRBJ2-1; TRBD1 matches 10 bases. The CDR3 is 15 amino acids. Germline V gives CDR1 SGHRS, CDR2 YFSETQ. The trim removed 4 bases at V and 6 bases at J, leaving 7 bases unmatched. The DNA for the CDR3 is TGCGCCAGCAGCACCCGACAGGGGGCGGCCAATGAGCAGTTCTTC. Its translation: CASSTRQGAANEQFF.

V and J are TRBV18 and TRBJ2-5; 10 positions agree with TRBD1. Germline trimming cut 0 bases from V and 4 bases from J; bases unmatched to any gene: 8. Germline assignment: CDR1 KGHSH and CDR2 LQKENI. The CDR3 extends over 17 amino acids. CDR3 amino acids: CASSPPRGTGDPETQYF. The DNA of the CDR3 is TGTGCCAGCTCACCACCGCGGGGGACAGGGGACCCAGAGACCCAGTACTTC. The full variable domain, with the rest looked up from reference TRBV18 and TRBJ2-5, is NAGVMQNPRHLVRRRGQEARLRCSPMKGHSHVYWYRQLPEEGLKFMVYLQKENIIDESGMPKERFSAEFPKEGPSILRIQQVVRGDSAAYFCASSPPRGTGDPETQYFGPGTRLLVL.

The chain joins TRBV29-1 to TRBJ2-1, with 9 nucleotides matching TRBD1. Germline V gene lookup returns CDR1 SQVTM and CDR2 ANQGSEA. The CDR3 is 15 amino acids. The trim removed 4 bases at V and 5 bases at J, leaving 9 bases unmatched. In nucleotides, the CDR3 is TGCAGCGTTGGGTGGCCGGGACAGGGAAACAATGAGCAGTTCTTC. This encodes CSVGWPGQGNNEQFF.

The chain has TRBV7-8 and TRBJ2-7, with 8 bases fitting TRBD1. The CDR3 extends over 16 amino acids. J lost 5 bases, V lost 1 base, and 10 bases had no gene match. Germline assignment: CDR1 SGHVS and CDR2 FQNEAQ. CDR3 in DNA: TGTGCCAGCAGCTTAGATGCGGACAGGGCTTTCAACGAGCAGTACTTC. Translated: CASSLDADRAFNEQYF.

This clone was detected once. V and J are TRBV27 and TRBJ1-2; 7 nucleotides line up with TRBD1. The CDR3 sequence is 14 residues long. With V trimmed by 3 bases and J by 1 base, 2 bases remained unmatched. Germline V gene data show CDR1 as MNHEY and CDR2 as SMNVEV (reference sequence). The CDR3 DNA sequence: TGTGCCAGCAGTTTGCAGGGGGGTAACTATGGCTACACCTTC. Translating gives CASSLQGGNYGYTF.

The chain recombines TRBV6-2 or TRBV6-3 with TRBJ2-2, with 8 bases fitting TRBD1. The V segment lost 3 bases and the J segment 3 bases; nucleotides outside the gene matches: 6. The germline gives CDR1 MNHEY, CDR2 SVGEGT. The CDR3 has 16 residues. The DNA for the CDR3 is TGTGCCAGCAGTTATGGCAACAGGGGGGACACCGGGGAGCTGTTTTTT. Amino acid sequence: CASSYGNRGDTGELFF.

The chain couples TRBV6-5 to TRBJ2-7, with unresolved D. Germline V CDR1 and CDR2: MNHEY, SVGAGI. V lost 8 bases to trimming and J lost 1 base, with 15 bases between them. CDR3 size: 14 residues. This CDR3 reads CASQFLPESYEQYF. The CDR3 DNA follows: TGTGCCAGCCAATTCTTACCTGAGTCCTACGAGCAGTACTTC.

V gene TRBV10-2 combines with J gene TRBJ1-6, with a tentative D call TRBD1 (6 bases). The CDR3 contains 14 residues. V was pared by 6 bases and J by 9 bases, with 15 bases between. Per germline, CDR1 WSHSY and CDR2 SAAADI. CDR3 nucleotide sequence: TGCGCCAGCAGCCTCGGACAGCCACGTTCACCCCTCCACTTT. Translated, it gives CASSLGQPRSPLHF.

V gene TRBV30 combines with J gene TRBJ1-6; no reliable D call. The CDR3 runs to 12 residues. The V end was cut by 3 bases, the J end by 3 bases, with 3 bases between. The germline CDR1 and CDR2 sequences are GTSNPN and SVGIG (reference sequence). The CDR3 loop is CAWSVYNSPLHF. CDR3 bases: TGTGCCTGGAGCGTCTATAATTCACCCCTCCACTTT.

DNA for the CDR3: TGTGCCAGCAGTTCTTACAGGGACTCTGGAAACACCATATATTTT. It specifies CASSSYRDSGNTIYF. V is TRBV28 and J is TRBJ1-3; perhaps TRBD1 as D (6 bases). CDR3 length: 15 amino acids. Looked up from germline, CDR1 is MDHEN and CDR2 is SYDVKM. V lost 4 bases and J lost 0, with 10 bases in between.

This clone was recorded once. This rearrangement joins TRBV19 to TRBJ2-1; 8 bases agree with TRBD2. CDR1 is LNHDA and CDR2 is SQIVND in the germline V gene (reference sequence). The CDR3 is 20 amino acids. After removal of 5 bases from V and 0 bases from J, the junction contained 18 bases not matched to a gene. This CDR3 reads CASSPLAGLAGYSSYNEQFF. Here the CDR3 DNA reads TGTGCCAGTAGTCCCCTCGCCGGACTAGCCGGTTATAGCTCCTACAATGAGCAGTTCTTC.

This clone occurred a few times. The CDR3 region is CASRQTGGTGNTIYF. Here the CDR3 DNA reads TGTGCCAGCAGGCAAACAGGGGGAACTGGAAACACCATATATTTT. This rearrangement joins TRBV27 to TRBJ1-3; TRBD1 agrees at 8 bases. J gave up 2 bases and V 6 bases, and 6 bases lay outside the gene matches. This CDR3 region has 15 residues. CDR1 and CDR2 (germline): MNHEY, SMNVEV (reference sequence).

V gene TRBV10-1 combines with J gene TRBJ1-3; no firm D call. Looked up from germline, CDR1 is WNHNN and CDR2 is SYGVQD (reference sequence). This CDR3 is built from 15 residues. V lost 4 bases and J lost 2, with 12 bases in between. This CDR3 reads CASSGGSATGNTIYF. The CDR3, as DNA: TGCGCCAGCAGTGGAGGGAGCGCTACTGGAAACACCATATATTTT.

The rearrangement links TRBV5-1 to TRBJ1-2, with D possibly matching TRBD1 (6 bases). Per the germline V gene, CDR1 is SGHRS and CDR2 is YFSETQ. CDR3 length equals 14 residues. Trimming stripped 4 bases from V and 5 bases from J, with 15 bases between. Written as DNA, the CDR3 is TGCGCCAGCAGCACTACGGACAGATTTTATGGCTACACCTTC. It codes for CASSTTDRFYGYTF.

The V and J genes are TRBV28 and TRBJ1-3, with no clear D. CDR3 size: 12 residues. V was trimmed by 6 bases and J by 2 bases, leaving 5 bases between them. Looked up from germline, CDR1 is MDHEN and CDR2 is SYDVKM. The CDR3 reads CASRRTGNTIYF. CDR3 nucleotides: TGTGCCAGCAGGCGTACTGGAAACACCATATATTTT.